This record looks at one T cell receptor (beta chain) sequence and its context. The antigen remains undetermined. Germline CDR1 and CDR2: MNHNS and SASEGT. V was clipped by 6 bases and J by 6 bases; unmatched bases: 10. This CDR3 is built from 15 residues. The data derive from a study of T-cell memory formation after mild COVID-19. Across the study: Largely donor-specific sequence clusters came from a couple of donors. Study-wide results and caveats: While clones contracting from day 15 to 85 were balanced between CD4 and CD8, later expanders leaned CD4+. Several responding clones turned up in pre-infection memory, indicating that cross-reactive memory may have taken part.

MiXCR, run by TCRdb on the 5' RACE reads, gives a single entry per CDR3 protein. The data contain around 530,000 distinct CDR3 sequences, about 20% of them singletons. Input material: PBMCs or a T cell subset sorted from them (not recorded which). The chain employs TRBV6-1 and TRBJ2-2; 7 nucleotides line up with TRBD1. The sequence was obtained from an adult woman who had mild COVID-19 (a few samples of this study predate the infection). Cell type and time point are not known. CDR3 residues: CASRGEHRGAGELFF. CDR3 in DNA: TGTGCCAGCAGGGGGGAACACAGGGGCGCCGGGGAGCTGTTTTTT.